This T cell receptor beta chain was identified during a study of shared clonotypes between healthy human individuals. Study-level information: Each donor's CD4 naive and CD4 memory cells filled three plates apiece, CD8 naive two, and CD8 memory one.

Positive CCR7 selection of CD45RO-negative cells yielded the naive CD8 cells, and terminally differentiated effector memory CD45RA+ cells were excluded. All participating donors were Caucasian adults from Nashville, Tennessee. The CDR3 extends over 17 amino acids. Germline V gives CDR1 SEHNR, CDR2 FQNEAQ (reference sequence). Between the trimmed V and J ends, which lost 4 bases and 4 bases, there was a span of 19 bases. Notes on the study in general: The low donor count limited represented genetic and exposure-history diversity.

Turning to this clone: No antigen is known for it.

Replicate PCRs for sorted subsets used 200 ng DNA; this equaled 30,000 to 35,000 T cell genomes. Profiling relied on immunoSEQ multiplex PCR, and the TCRdb table lists in-frame clones only, not all of them. The profile shows about 2.2 million clones, about 92% of them singletons. The rearrangement uses TRBV7-9 and TRBJ1-4, with D hard to call. Sequencing used naive CD8+ T cells from PBMCs. This TCR came from a man aged 18 to 30 in good health. Some clones in this sample may be carry-over from other donors' samples. CDR3 sequence (DNA): TGTGCCAGCAGCTCCACCTCGGGCGGCCGTAATAATGAAAAACTGTTTTTT. This sequence encodes CASSSTSGGRNNEKLFF. Combining the CDR3 with reference TRBV7-9 and TRBJ1-4 gives the whole variable domain DTGVSQNPRHKITKRGQNVTFRCDPISEHNRLYWYRQTLGQGPEFLTYFQNEAQLEKSRLLSDRFSAERPKGSFSTLEIQRTEQGDSAMYLCASSSTSGGRNNEKLFFGSGTQLSVL.